The next 24 T cell receptor beta chains were all read from a single sample in a study of OX40 agonist ivuxolimab in advanced cancers. TCRdb keeps only in-frame clones here, not all; method: immunoSEQ multiplex PCR. The sample includes 82,000 or so clones, approximately 92% of them seen just once. Sequencing was performed on CD4+ or CD8+ T cells sorted from blood, taken in a trial of the OX40 agonist ivuxolimab. The receptors shown here come from an adult with an advanced solid tumor such as melanoma, head and neck, liver or kidney cancer.

The chain has TRBV5-4 and TRBJ2-7; D is possibly TRBD1 or TRBD2 (5 bases each). Per germline, CDR1 SGHNT and CDR2 YYREEE (reference sequence). The CDR3 has 15 residues. Trimming stripped 0 bases from V and 1 base from J, with 11 bases between. CDR3: CASSLGLGASYEQYF. The CDR3, as DNA: TGTGCCAGCAGCTTGGGACTCGGGGCTTCCTACGAGCAGTACTTC. The full variable domain, with the rest looked up from reference TRBV5-4 and TRBJ2-7, is ETGVTQSPTHLIKTRGQQVTLRCSSQSGHNTVSWYQQALGQGPQFIFQYYREEENGRGNFPPRFSGLQFPNYSSELNVNALELDDSALYLCASSLGLGASYEQYFGPGTRLTVT.

The genes are TRBV25-1 and TRBJ2-2; a possible D gene is TRBD2 (5 bases). Trimming took 6 bases from V and 6 from J, leaving 14 bases between them. Germline V gives CDR1 MGHDK, CDR2 SYGVNS. This CDR3 is built from 14 residues. CDR3 bases: TGTGCCAGCAGGGAGGCGAAGGATTCCGGGGAGCTGTTTTTT. This sequence encodes CASREAKDSGELFF.

The chain joins TRBV9 to TRBJ2-3, with a weak D call TRBD2 (6 bases). V was clipped by 4 bases and J by 1 base, with 19 bases between them. The CDR3 has 17 amino acids. Germline CDR1 SGDLS, CDR2 YYNGEE. The CDR3 coding sequence is TGTGCCAGCAGCCCCGGAGTTTCTAGCGCGGGCACAGATACGCAGTATTTT. Translating it yields CASSPGVSSAGTDTQYF.

The chain employs TRBV14 and TRBJ2-7; TRBD2 might be the D (7 bases). Trimming took off 1 base at V and 7 bases at J, with 29 bases between the two ends. Germline CDR1 SGHDN, CDR2 FVKESK. This CDR3 has 19 amino acids. The CDR3 nucleotides are TGTGCCAGCAGCCAAGGATACGGGGGGACAACCGACCGCTGGGGTGAGCAGTACTTC. Translation: CASSQGYGGTTDRWGEQYF.

The J gene is TRBJ1-1, the V gene TRBV27; 11 nucleotides line up with TRBD1. CDR1 is MNHEY and CDR2 is SMNVEV in the germline V gene (reference sequence). The length of the CDR3 is 15 residues. Unmatched junction bases numbered 5, after V lost 3 bases and J lost 5 bases. The CDR3 DNA sequence: TGTGCCAGCAGTTTCCGGGACAGGGGGTGGACTGAAGCTTTCTTT. Encoded protein: CASSFRDRGWTEAFF.

The chain links TRBV4-1 to TRBJ2-5; D remains unclear. V gave up 3 bases and J gave up 5 bases, with 16 bases separating them. The CDR3 sequence is 15 residues long. CDR1 and CDR2 from the germline V gene are MGHRA and YSYEKL. This CDR3 reads CASSQGLFSGETQYF. The CDR3, as DNA: TGCGCCAGCAGCCAGGGCCTATTCTCGGGCGAGACCCAGTACTTC.

The CDR3: CASSLDWGPGTGVGEQYF. The CDR3, as DNA: TGTGCCAGCAGCTTAGATTGGGGGCCCGGGACAGGGGTTGGCGAGCAGTACTTC. This sequence joins TRBV11-2 and TRBJ2-7; 10 bases map to TRBD1. J gave up 6 bases and V 0 bases, and 14 bases lay outside the gene matches. The CDR3 extends over 18 amino acids. Looked up from germline, CDR1 is SGHAT and CDR2 is FQNNGV.

The rearrangement uses TRBV4-1 and TRBJ1-5; D may be TRBD1 (6 bases). CDR1 is MGHRA, CDR2 YSYEKL, per germline. CDR3 length equals 15 residues. V was trimmed by 1 base and J by 6 bases, leaving 13 bases between them. The CDR3 DNA reads TGCGCCAGCAGCCAAGGAGGGGGGACCAGTCAGCCCCAGCATTTT. It translates to CASSQGGGTSQPQHF.

The chain is built from TRBV11-3 and TRBJ2-7, with D unresolved. Germline V CDR1 and CDR2: SGHNT, YENEEA. The CDR3 has 14 amino acids. The V and J ends lost 5 bases and 0 bases respectively, with 11 bases between them. The CDR3 protein is CASSPLGLSYEQYF. The CDR3, as DNA: TGTGCCAGCAGCCCTTTGGGCCTCTCCTACGAGCAGTACTTC.

The chain employs TRBV25-1 and TRBJ1-1, with a weak D call TRBD1 (6 bases). CDR1 and CDR2 (germline): MGHDK, SYGVNS. The germline V and J ends were trimmed by 2 bases and 4 bases, with 11 bases remaining between them. The CDR3 extends over 14 amino acids. CDR3 DNA sequence: TGTGCCAGCAGTGAAGGGGGGGGCAGCACTGAAGCTTTCTTT. Translated: CASSEGGGSTEAFF.

The V gene is TRBV4-2, the J gene TRBJ2-3, with 8 bases identical to TRBD2. The CDR3 covers 17 residues. CDR1 and CDR2 from the germline V gene are LGHNA and YNFKEQ. The ends lost 4 bases at V and 0 bases at J; junction bases unmatched: 9. The CDR3 DNA is TGTGCCAGCAGCCCGTGGAGGGCGGGAGGCAGCACAGATACGCAGTATTTT. Residues: CASSPWRAGGSTDTQYF.

The chain joins TRBV21-1 to TRBJ1-1; TRBD1, the table's D call, lacks a check against the DNA. TRBV21-1 is a pseudogene segment. This CDR3 contains 17 residues. This CDR3 reads CASSPRGQGGMNTEAFF. The CDR3 DNA reads TGTGCCAGCAGCCCTAGGGGACAGGGGGGTATGAACACTGAAGCTTTCTTT.

The gene calls are TRBV19 and TRBJ2-3; 11 bases map to TRBD2. Germline V gives CDR1 LNHDA, CDR2 SQIVND (reference sequence). The CDR3 sequence is 18 residues long. V was clipped by 3 bases and J by 3 bases; unmatched bases: 11. CDR3 sequence reads: CASSIPGTSGMGTDTQYF. In nucleotides, the CDR3 is TGTGCCAGTAGTATCCCCGGGACTAGCGGTATGGGGACAGATACGCAGTATTTT.

This clone was detected only once. The V gene is TRBV7-8, the J gene TRBJ2-5; a weak D match, TRBD1 (6 bases). Germline-derived CDR1 and CDR2 are SGHVS and FQNEAQ. This CDR3 comprises 16 residues. Trimming took off 6 bases at V and 1 base at J, with 18 bases between the two ends. The CDR3 nucleotides are TGTGCCAGCAGGTTATTGGGGGCGAATCTCCAAGAGACCCAGTACTTC. It codes for CASRLLGANLQETQYF.

The chain joins TRBV18 to TRBJ2-5, with TRBD1 as a possible D gene (6 bases). Germline V gene sequence: CDR1 KGHSH, CDR2 LQKENI. The V end was cut by 2 bases, the J end by 2 bases, with 15 bases between. The length of the CDR3 is 16 residues. This CDR3 reads CASSPVPSTGQETQYF. CDR3 DNA: TGTGCCAGCTCACCAGTCCCATCCACAGGGCAAGAGACCCAGTACTTC.

The chain joins TRBV7-2 to TRBJ2-5; 7 positions agree with TRBD1. TRBJ2-7 matches the DNA end more closely, so the J call is doubtful. The germline V gene has CDR1 SGHTA and CDR2 FQGNSA. The CDR3 extends over 16 amino acids. DNA of the CDR3: TGTGCCAGCAGCCAAACAGGACAGGTGGCCACCTACGAGCAGTACTTC. Protein sequence: CASSQTGQVATYEQYF.

The chain recombines TRBV5-1 with TRBJ2-3; 10 positions match TRBD2. The CDR3 length is 16 residues. Germline loops: CDR1 SGHRS, CDR2 YFSETQ. J gave up 6 bases and V 1 base, and 8 bases lay outside the gene matches. CDR3 sequence: CASSLLGSGGADTQYF. CDR3 in DNA: TGCGCCAGCAGCTTGTTAGGCAGCGGGGGGGCGGATACGCAGTATTTT.

This clone was observed a handful of times. The CDR3, as DNA: TGTGCCAGTAGTTCAAGGACTAGCGGGAGCTCCTACGAGCAGTACTTC. Encoded protein: CASSSRTSGSSYEQYF. The chain is built from TRBV19 and TRBJ2-7; 13 bases map to TRBD2. CDR1 is LNHDA, CDR2 SQIVND, per germline (reference sequence). The CDR3 is 16 amino acids. V shed 5 bases, J shed 0 bases, and the junction held 4 bases outside the gene matches.

CDR3 sequence: CASSSSIGTSGGAAFF. The CDR3 nucleotides are TGTGCCAGCAGCTCCAGTATTGGGACTAGCGGGGGGGCAGCGTTCTTC. The chain uses TRBV11-2 and TRBJ2-1; 16 bases are shared with TRBD2. V shed 4 bases, J shed 15 bases, and the junction held 12 bases outside the gene matches. Germline assignment: CDR1 SGHAT and CDR2 FQNNGV. The CDR3 is 16 residues long.

V gene TRBV30 combines with J gene TRBJ1-6, with D perhaps TRBD1 (6 bases). This CDR3 is built from 15 residues. Trimming took off 3 bases at V and 4 bases at J, with 13 bases between the two ends. Germline V gene sequence: CDR1 GTSNPN, CDR2 SVGIG (reference sequence). CDR3 sequence: CAWRADRSYNSPLHF. CDR3 DNA sequence: TGTGCCTGGAGGGCTGACAGGTCATATAATTCACCCCTCCACTTT.

The chain employs TRBV5-1 and TRBJ2-7, with 11 bases identical to TRBD2. With V trimmed by 0 bases and J by 5 bases, 4 bases remained unmatched. This CDR3 has 15 amino acids. From germline, CDR1 is SGHRS and CDR2 YFSETQ. CDR3 residues: CASSLERLAGNEQYF. The CDR3 region has the DNA TGCGCCAGCAGCTTGGAACGACTAGCGGGAAACGAGCAGTACTTC.

This chain joins TRBV5-1 and TRBJ2-5, with D possibly matching TRBD2 (5 bases). The CDR3 has 15 residues. V was shortened by 4 bases and J by 5 bases, with 18 bases between the two germline ends. Germline V gene data show CDR1 as SGHRS and CDR2 as YFSETQ. CDR3 nucleotides: TGCGCCAGCAGCCCGACGATTGCGGGCGGGGAGACCCAGTACTTC. It codes for CASSPTIAGGETQYF.

The rearrangement uses TRBV4-2 and TRBJ2-3, with TRBD2 matching over 9 bases. This CDR3 comprises 15 residues. Looked up from germline, CDR1 is LGHNA and CDR2 is YNFKEQ. The V and J ends lost 1 base and 2 bases, in that order; junction bases with no gene match: 1. The CDR3 DNA reads TGTGCCAGCAGCCAAGGGACTAGCGACACAGATACGCAGTATTTT. This sequence encodes CASSQGTSDTDTQYF.

The V call is TRBV30, the J call TRBJ1-4; no clear D. Per the germline V gene, CDR1 is GTSNPN and CDR2 is SVGIG (reference sequence). The CDR3 covers 13 residues. Between the trimmed V and J ends, which lost 0 bases and 3 bases, there was a span of 5 bases. The CDR3 bases are TGTGCCTGGAGTGTAGACGCTAATGAAAAACTGTTTTTT. Translated, it gives CAWSVDANEKLFF.